The present T cell receptor beta chain was sequenced within a study of patients and donors after allogeneic stem cell transplantation. V shed 4 bases and J 4 bases; nucleotides not matched to a gene: 10. Per germline, CDR1 KGHDR and CDR2 SFDVKD. The CDR3 is 16 amino acids. Each CDR3 protein gets one entry after TCRdb re-called the RT-PCR reads with MiXCR. The sample holds some 880,000 distinct CDR3 sequences, under 20% seen once. The receptor comes from a human donor who was either an allogeneic HSCT recipient or a stem cell or donor lymphocyte infusion donor (not recorded which). It is not recorded whose cells these are; they may come from a transplant donor. The V call is TRBV24-1, the J call TRBJ2-7, with 9 bases identical to TRBD1. The sequenced sample consisted of blood, either unsorted or a sorted T cell fraction (not recorded which). The CDR3 DNA sequence: TGTGCCACCAGTGACGCATCCGGGACAGGGAGATACGAGCAGTACTTC. This gives the protein CATSDASGTGRYEQYF.